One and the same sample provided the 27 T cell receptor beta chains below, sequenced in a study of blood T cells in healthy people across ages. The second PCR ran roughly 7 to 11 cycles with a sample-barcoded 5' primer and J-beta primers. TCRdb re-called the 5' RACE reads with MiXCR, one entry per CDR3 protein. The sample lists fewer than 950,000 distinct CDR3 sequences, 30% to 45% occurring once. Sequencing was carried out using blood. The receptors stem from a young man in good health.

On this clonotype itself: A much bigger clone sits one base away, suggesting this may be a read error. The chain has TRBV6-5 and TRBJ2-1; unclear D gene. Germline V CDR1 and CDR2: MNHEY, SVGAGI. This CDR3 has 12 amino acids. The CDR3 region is CASSYSGNGQFF. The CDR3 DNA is TGTGCCAGCAGTTACTCGGGCAATGGGCAGTTCTTC.

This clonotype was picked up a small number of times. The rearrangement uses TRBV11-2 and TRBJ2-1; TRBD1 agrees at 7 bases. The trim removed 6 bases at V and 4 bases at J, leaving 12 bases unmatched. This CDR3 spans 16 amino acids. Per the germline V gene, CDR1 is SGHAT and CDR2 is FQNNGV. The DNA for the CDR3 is TGTGCCAGCAGTCTGAACAGGGGATTGGGTTACAATGAGCAGTTCTTC. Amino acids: CASSLNRGLGYNEQFF.

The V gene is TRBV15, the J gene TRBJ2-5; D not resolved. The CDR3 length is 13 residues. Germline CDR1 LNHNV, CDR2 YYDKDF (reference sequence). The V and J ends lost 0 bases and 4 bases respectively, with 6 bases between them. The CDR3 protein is CATSRDVGETQYF. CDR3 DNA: TGTGCCACCAGCAGAGACGTGGGAGAGACCCAGTACTTC. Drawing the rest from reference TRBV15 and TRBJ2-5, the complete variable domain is DAMVIQNPRYQVTQFGKPVTLSCSQTLNHNVMYWYQQKSSQAPKLLFHYYDKDFNNEADTPDNFQSRRPNTSFCFLDIRSPGLGDTAMYLCATSRDVGETQYFGPGTRLLVL.

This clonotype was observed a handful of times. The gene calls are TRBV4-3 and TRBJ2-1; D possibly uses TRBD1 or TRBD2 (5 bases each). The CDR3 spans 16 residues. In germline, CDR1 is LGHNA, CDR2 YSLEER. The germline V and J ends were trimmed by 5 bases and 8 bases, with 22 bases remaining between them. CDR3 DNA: TGCGCCAGCAGCGGAGGATCCGGGGCGCGGCATTATGAGCAGTTCTTC. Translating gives CASSGGSGARHYEQFF.

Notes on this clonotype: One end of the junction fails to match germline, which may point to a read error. CDR3 protein: CTSTEGLGTDTQYF. The CDR3 nucleotides read TGTACCAGCACGGAGGGTTTGGGCACAGATACGCAGTATTTT. The V and J genes are TRBV2 and TRBJ2-3; a weak D match, TRBD2 (6 bases). The CDR3 has 14 residues. Looked up from germline, CDR1 is SNHLY and CDR2 is FYNNEI.

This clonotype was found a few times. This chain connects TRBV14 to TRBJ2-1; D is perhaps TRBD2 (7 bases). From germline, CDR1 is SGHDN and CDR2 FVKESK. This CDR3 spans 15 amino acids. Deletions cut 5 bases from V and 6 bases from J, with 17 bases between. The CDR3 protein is CASSGEGGNPNEQFF. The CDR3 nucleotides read TGTGCCAGCAGCGGCGAGGGGGGGAACCCCAATGAGCAGTTCTTC.

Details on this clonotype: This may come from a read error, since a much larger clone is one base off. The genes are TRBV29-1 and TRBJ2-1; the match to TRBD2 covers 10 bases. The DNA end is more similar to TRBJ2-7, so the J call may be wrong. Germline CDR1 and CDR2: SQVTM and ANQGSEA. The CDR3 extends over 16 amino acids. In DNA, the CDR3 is TGCAGCGTTCAGCTAGCGGGGGCGAGCTCCTACAATGAGCAGTACTTC. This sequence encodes CSVQLAGASSYNEQYF.

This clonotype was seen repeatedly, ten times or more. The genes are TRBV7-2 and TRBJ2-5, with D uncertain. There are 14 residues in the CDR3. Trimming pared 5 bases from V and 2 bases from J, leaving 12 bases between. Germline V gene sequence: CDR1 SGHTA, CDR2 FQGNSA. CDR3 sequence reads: CASSPLDNQETQYF. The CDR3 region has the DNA TGTGCCAGCAGCCCCCTCGATAATCAAGAGACCCAGTACTTC. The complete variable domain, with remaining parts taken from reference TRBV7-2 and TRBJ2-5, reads GAGVSQSPSNKVTEKGKDVELRCDPISGHTALYWYRQSLGQGLEFLIYFQGNSAPDKSGLPSDRFSAERTGGSVSTLTIQRTQQEDSAVYLCASSPLDNQETQYFGPGTRLLVL.

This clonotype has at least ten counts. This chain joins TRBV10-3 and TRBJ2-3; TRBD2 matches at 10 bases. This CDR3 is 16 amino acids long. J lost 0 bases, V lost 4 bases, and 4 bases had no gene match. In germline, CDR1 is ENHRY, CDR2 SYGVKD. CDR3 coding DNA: TGTGCCATCAGTGGGTCTAGCGGGAGTAGCACAGATACGCAGTATTTT. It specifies CAISGSSGSSTDTQYF.

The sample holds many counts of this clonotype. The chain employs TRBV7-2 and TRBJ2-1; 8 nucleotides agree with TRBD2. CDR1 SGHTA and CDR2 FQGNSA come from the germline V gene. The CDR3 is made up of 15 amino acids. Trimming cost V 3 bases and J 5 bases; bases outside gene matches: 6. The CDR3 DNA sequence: TGTGCCAGCAGCTTGCGGGGGGCATTGGACAATGAGCAGTTCTTC. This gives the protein CASSLRGALDNEQFF.

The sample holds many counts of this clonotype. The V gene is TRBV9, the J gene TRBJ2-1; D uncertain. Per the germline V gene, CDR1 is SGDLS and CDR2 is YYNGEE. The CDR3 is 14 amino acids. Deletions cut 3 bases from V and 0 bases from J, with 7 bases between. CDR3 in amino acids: CASSAAGSYNEQFF. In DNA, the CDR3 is TGTGCCAGCAGCGCAGCAGGCTCCTACAATGAGCAGTTCTTC. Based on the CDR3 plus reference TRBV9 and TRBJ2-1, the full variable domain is DSGVTQTPKHLITATGQRVTLRCSPRSGDLSVYWYQQSLDQGLQFLIQYYNGEERAKGNILERFSAQQFPDLHSELNLSSLELGDSALYFCASSAAGSYNEQFFGPGTRLTVL.

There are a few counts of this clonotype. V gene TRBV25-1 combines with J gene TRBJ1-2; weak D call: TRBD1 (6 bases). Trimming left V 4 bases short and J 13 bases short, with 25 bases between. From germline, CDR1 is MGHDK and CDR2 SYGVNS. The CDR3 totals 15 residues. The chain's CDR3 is CASSATKYGQLPLTF. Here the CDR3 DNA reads TGTGCCAGCAGTGCCACCAAATACGGACAGCTGCCTCTCACCTTC.

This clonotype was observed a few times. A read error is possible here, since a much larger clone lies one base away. The CDR3 DNA reads TGTGCCAGCAGTGCAAACCGTAACTATGGCTACACCTTC. This codes for CASSANRNYGYTF. V gene TRBV12-3 or TRBV12-4 combines with J gene TRBJ1-2; D is uncertain. With 5 bases removed from V and 1 base from J, the gap between germline ends came to 8 bases. The CDR3 has 13 residues.

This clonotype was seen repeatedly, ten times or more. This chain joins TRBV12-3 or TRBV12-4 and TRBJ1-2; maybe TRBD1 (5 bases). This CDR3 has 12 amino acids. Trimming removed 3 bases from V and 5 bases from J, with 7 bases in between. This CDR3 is CASSFAGYGYTF. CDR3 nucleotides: TGTGCCAGCAGTTTTGCAGGGTATGGCTACACCTTC.

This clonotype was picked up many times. The chain's CDR3 is CASSFGALRQPQHF. For the CDR3, the DNA is TGTGCCAGCAGTTTCGGGGCCCTAAGGCAGCCCCAGCATTTT. This chain links TRBV12-3 or TRBV12-4 with TRBJ1-5; D perhaps matches TRBD1 (5 bases). This CDR3 has 14 amino acids. V lost 3 bases and J lost 7, with 13 bases in between.

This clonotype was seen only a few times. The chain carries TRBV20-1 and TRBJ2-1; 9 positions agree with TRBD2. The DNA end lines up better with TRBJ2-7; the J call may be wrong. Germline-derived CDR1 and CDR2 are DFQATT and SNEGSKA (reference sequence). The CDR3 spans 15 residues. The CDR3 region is CSASMTSGSYNEQYF. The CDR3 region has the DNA TGCAGTGCTAGTATGACTAGCGGATCCTACAATGAGCAGTACTTC.

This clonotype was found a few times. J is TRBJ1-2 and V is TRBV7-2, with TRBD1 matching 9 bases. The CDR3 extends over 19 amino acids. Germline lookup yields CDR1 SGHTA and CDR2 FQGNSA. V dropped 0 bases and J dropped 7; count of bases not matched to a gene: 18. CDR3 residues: CASSLAEGTGFRQEAGYTF. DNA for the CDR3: TGTGCCAGCAGCTTAGCGGAGGGGACAGGGTTCCGTCAGGAGGCTGGCTACACCTTC.

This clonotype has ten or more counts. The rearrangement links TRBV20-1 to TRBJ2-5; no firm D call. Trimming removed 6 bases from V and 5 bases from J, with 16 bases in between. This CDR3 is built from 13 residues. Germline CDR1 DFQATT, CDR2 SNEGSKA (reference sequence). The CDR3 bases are TGCAGTGCCCTGATTGGCCAAACGGAGACCCAGTACTTC. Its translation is CSALIGQTETQYF.

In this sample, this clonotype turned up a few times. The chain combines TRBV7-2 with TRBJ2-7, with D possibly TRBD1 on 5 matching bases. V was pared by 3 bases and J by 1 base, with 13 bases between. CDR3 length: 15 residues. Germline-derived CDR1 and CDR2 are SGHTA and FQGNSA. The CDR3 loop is CASSFWGQASYEQYF. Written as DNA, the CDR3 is TGTGCCAGCAGCTTTTGGGGCCAGGCTTCCTACGAGCAGTACTTC.

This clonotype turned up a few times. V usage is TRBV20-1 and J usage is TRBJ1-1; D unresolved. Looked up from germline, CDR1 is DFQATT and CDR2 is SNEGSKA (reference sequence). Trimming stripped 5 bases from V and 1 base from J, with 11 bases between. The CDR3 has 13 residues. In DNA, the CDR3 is TGCAGTGCTCTGGCCCACGCGAACACTGAAGCTTTCTTT. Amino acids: CSALAHANTEAFF.

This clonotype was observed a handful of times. The CDR3 is CASSLDPETQYF. CDR3 nucleotide sequence: TGTGCCAGCAGCTTAGACCCGGAGACCCAGTACTTC. The chain uses TRBV7-9 and TRBJ2-4, with unresolved D. The DNA end lines up better with TRBJ2-5; the J call may be wrong. The CDR3 sequence is 12 residues long. Looked up from germline, CDR1 is SEHNR and CDR2 is FQNEAQ (reference sequence).

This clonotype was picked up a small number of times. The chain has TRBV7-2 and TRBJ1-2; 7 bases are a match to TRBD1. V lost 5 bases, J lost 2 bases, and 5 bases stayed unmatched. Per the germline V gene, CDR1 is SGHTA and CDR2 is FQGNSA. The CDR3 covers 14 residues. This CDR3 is CASSTTGTNYGYTF. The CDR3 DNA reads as TGTGCCAGCAGCACGACAGGGACCAACTATGGCTACACCTTC.

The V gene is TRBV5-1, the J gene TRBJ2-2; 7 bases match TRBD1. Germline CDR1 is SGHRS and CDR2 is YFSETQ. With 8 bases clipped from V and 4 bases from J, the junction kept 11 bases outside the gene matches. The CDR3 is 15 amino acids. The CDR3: CASSDRVEVTGELFF. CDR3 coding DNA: TGCGCCAGTTCCGACAGGGTGGAAGTCACCGGGGAGCTGTTTTTT.

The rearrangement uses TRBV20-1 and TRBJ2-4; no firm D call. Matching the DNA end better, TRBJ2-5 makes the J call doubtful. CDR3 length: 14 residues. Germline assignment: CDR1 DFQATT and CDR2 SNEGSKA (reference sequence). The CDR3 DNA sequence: TGCAGTGCTAGAGATGTCGGCCTGTTGGAGACCCAGTACTTC. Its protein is CSARDVGLLETQYF.

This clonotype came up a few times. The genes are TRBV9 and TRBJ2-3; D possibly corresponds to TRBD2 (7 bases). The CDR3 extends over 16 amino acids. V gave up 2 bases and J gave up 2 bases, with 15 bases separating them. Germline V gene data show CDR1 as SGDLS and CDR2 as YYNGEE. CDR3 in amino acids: CASSVRGRRVTDTQYF. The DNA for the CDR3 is TGTGCCAGCAGCGTGCGGGGGCGGAGGGTCACAGATACGCAGTATTTT. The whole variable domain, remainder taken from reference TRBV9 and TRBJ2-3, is DSGVTQTPKHLITATGQRVTLRCSPRSGDLSVYWYQQSLDQGLQFLIQYYNGEERAKGNILERFSAQQFPDLHSELNLSSLELGDSALYFCASSVRGRRVTDTQYFGPGTRLTVL.

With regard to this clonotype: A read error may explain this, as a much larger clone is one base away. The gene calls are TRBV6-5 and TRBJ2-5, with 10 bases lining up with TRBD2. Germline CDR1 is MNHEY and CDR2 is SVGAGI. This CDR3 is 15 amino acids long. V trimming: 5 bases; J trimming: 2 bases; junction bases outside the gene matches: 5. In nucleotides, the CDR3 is TGTGCCAGCAGTCATAGCGGGGGGATTCAAGAGACCCAGTACTTC. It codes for CASSHSGGIQETQYF.

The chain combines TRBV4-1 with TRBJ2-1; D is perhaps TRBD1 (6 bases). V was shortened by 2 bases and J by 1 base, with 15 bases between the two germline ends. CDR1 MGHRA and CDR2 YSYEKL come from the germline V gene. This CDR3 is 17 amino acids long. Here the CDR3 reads CASSQNVQGRSYNEQFF. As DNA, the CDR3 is TGCGCCAGCAGCCAAAATGTTCAGGGGCGTTCCTACAATGAGCAGTTCTTC.